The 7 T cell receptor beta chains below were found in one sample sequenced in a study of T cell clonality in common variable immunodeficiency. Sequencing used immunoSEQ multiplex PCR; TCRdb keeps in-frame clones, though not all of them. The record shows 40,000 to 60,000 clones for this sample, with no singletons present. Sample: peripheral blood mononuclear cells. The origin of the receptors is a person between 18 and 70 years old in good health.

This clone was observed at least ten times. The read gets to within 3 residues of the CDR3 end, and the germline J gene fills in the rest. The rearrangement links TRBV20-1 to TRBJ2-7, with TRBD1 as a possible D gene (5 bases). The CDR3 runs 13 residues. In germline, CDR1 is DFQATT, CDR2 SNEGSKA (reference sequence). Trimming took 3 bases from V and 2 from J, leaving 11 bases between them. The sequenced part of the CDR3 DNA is TGCAGTGCTAGCCCCAGGGATCCCTACGAG. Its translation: CSASPRDPYE. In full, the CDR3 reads CSASPRDPYEQYF.

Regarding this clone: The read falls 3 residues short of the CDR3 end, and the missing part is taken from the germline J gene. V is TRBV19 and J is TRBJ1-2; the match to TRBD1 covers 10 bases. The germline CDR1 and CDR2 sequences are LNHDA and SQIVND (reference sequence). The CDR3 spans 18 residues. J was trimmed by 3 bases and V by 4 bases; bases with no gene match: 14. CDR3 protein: CASSRSMGQGFGDYGYTF. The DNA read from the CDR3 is TGTGCCAGTAGTAGATCAATGGGACAGGGGTTTGGTGACTATGGC.

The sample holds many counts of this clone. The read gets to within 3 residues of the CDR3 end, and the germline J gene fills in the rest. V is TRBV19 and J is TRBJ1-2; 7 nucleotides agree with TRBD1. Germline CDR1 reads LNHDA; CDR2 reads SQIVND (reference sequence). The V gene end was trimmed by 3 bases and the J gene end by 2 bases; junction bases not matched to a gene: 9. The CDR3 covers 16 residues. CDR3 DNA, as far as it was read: TGTGCCAGTAGTATTGGCGGGACAGCATTCAACTATGGC. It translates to CASSIGGTAFNYG. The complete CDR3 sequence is CASSIGGTAFNYGYTF.

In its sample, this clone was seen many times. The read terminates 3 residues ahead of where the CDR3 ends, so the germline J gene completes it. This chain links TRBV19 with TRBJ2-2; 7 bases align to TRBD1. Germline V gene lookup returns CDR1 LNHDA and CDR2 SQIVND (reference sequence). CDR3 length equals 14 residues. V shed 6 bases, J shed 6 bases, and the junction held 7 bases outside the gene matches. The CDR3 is CASRTNTGAGELFF. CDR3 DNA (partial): TGTGCCAGTAGAACGAACACAGGGGCCGGGGAG. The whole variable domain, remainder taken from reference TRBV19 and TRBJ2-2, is DGGITQSPKYLFRKEGQNVTLSCEQNLNHDAMYWYRQDPGQGLRLIYYSQIVNDFQKGDIAEGYSVSREKKESFPLTVTSAQKNPTAFYLCASRTNTGAGELFFGEGSRLTVL.

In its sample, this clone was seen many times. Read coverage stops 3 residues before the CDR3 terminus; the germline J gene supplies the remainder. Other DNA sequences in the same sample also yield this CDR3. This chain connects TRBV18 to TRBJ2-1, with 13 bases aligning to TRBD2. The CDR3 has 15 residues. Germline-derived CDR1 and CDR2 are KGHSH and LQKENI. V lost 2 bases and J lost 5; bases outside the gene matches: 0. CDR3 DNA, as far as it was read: TGTGCCAGCTCACCAGGACTAGCGGGAGACAATGAG. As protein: CASSPGLAGDNE. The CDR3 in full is CASSPGLAGDNEQFF.

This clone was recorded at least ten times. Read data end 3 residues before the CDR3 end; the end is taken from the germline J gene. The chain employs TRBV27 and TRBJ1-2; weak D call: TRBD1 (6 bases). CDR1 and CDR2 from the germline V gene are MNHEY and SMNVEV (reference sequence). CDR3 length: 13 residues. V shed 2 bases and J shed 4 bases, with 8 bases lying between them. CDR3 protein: CASSLQGSYGYTF. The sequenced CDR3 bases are TGTGCCAGCAGTTTACAGGGGAGCTATGGC.

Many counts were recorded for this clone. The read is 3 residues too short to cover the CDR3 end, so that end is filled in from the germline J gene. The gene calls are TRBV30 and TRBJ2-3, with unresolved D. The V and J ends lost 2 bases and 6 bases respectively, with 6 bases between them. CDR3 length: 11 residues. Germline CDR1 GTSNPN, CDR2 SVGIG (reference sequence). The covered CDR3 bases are TGTGCCTGGAGTCGTTCGGATACG. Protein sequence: CAWSRSDT. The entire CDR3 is CAWSRSDTQYF.